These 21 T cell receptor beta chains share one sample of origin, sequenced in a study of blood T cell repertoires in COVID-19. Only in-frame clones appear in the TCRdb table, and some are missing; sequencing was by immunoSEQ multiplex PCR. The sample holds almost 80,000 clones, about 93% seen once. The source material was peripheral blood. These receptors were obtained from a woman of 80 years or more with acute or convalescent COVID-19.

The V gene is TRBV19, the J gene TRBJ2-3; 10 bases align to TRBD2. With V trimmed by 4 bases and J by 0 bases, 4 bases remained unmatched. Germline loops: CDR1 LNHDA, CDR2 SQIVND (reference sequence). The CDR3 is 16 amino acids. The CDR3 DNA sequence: TGTGCCAGTAGTAACGGACTAGCGGCTAGCACAGATACGCAGTATTTT. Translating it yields CASSNGLAASTDTQYF. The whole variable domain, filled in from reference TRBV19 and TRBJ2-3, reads DGGITQSPKYLFRKEGQNVTLSCEQNLNHDAMYWYRQDPGQGLRLIYYSQIVNDFQKGDIAEGYSVSREKKESFPLTVTSAQKNPTAFYLCASSNGLAASTDTQYFGPGTRLTVL.

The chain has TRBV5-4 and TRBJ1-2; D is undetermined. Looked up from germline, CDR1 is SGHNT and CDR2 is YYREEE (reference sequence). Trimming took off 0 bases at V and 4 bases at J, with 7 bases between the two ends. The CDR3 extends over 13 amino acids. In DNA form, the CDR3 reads TGTGCCAGCAGCTTGGCCGCCAGCTATGGCTACACCTTC. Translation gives CASSLAASYGYTF.

The CDR3 loop reads CASSYALKGNSPLHF. In DNA form, the CDR3 reads TGTGCCAGCAGTTACGCCCTAAAGGGGAATTCACCCCTCCACTTT. V is TRBV6-5 and J is TRBJ1-6; TRBD1 might be the D (5 bases). The ends were cut back, 2 bases at V and 7 bases at J, with 12 bases in the middle. The germline V gene has CDR1 MNHEY and CDR2 SVGAGI. This CDR3 has 15 residues.

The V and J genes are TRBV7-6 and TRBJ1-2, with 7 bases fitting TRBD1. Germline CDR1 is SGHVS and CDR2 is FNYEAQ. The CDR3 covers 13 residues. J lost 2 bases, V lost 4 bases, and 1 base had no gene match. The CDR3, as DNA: TGTGCCAGCAGCTGGGACAGAAACTATGGCTACACCTTC. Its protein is CASSWDRNYGYTF.

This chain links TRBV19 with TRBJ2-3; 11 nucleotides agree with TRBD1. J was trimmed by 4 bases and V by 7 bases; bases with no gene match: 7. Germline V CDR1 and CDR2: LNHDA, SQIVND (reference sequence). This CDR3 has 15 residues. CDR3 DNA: TGTGCCAGTACCCGGGACAGGGGGAATGCAGATACGCAGTATTTT. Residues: CASTRDRGNADTQYF.

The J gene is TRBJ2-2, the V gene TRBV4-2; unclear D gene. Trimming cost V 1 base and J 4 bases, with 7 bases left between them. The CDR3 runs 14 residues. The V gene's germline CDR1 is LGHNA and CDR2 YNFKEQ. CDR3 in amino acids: CASSQVTPTGELFF. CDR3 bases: TGTGCCAGCAGCCAAGTAACACCCACCGGGGAGCTGTTTTTT.

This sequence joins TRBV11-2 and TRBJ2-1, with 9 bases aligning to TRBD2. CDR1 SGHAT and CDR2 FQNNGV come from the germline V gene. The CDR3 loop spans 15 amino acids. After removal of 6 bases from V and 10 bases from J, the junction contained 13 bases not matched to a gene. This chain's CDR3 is CASSTKGGRASEQFF. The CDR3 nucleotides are TGTGCCAGCAGTACGAAGGGCGGGAGGGCGTCCGAGCAGTTCTTC.

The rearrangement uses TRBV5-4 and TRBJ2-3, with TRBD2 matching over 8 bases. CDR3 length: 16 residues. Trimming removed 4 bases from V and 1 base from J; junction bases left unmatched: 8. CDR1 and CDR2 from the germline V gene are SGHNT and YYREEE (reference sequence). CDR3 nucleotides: TGTGCCAGCAGCCGCGCCGGGGGGGCGGGCACAGATACGCAGTATTTT. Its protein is CASSRAGGAGTDTQYF.

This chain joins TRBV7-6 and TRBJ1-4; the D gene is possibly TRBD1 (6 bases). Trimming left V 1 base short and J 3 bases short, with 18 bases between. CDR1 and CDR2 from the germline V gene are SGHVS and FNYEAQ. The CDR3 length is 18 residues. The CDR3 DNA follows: TGTGCCAGCAGCTTAGGCGGGGGGGCCCGGGGGGCTAATGAAAAACTGTTTTTT. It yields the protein CASSLGGGARGANEKLFF.

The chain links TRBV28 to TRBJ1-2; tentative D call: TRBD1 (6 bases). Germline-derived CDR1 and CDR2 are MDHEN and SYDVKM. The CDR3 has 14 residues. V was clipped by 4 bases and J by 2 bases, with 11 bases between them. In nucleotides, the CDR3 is TGTGCCAGCAGTTCGCAGGGGACAAACTATGGCTACACCTTC. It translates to CASSSQGTNYGYTF.

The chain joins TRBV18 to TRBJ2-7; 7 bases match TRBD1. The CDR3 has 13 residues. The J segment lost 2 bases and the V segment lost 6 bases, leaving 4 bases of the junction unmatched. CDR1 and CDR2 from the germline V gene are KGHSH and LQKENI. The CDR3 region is CASSTGSTYEQYF. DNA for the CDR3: TGTGCCAGCTCGACAGGGTCTACCTACGAGCAGTACTTC.

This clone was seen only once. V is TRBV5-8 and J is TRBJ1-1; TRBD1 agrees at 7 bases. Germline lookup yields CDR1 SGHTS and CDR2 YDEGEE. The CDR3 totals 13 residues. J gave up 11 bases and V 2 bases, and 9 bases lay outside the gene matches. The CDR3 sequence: CASSFTAGQAAFF. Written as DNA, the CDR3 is TGTGCCAGCAGCTTCACAGCCGGACAGGCGGCTTTCTTT.

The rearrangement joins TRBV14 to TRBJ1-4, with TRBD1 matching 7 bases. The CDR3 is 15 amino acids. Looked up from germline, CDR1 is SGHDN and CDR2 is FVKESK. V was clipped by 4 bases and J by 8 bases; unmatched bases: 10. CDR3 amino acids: CASSPYSGGGEKLFF. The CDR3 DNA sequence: TGTGCCAGCAGCCCATACTCAGGGGGTGGCGAAAAACTGTTTTTT.

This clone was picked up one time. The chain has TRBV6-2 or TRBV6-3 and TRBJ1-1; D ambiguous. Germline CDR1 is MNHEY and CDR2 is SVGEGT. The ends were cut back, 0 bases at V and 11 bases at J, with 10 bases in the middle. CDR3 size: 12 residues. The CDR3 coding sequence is TGTGCCAGCAGTTACTCGGATAGCCAGGCTTTCTTT. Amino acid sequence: CASSYSDSQAFF.

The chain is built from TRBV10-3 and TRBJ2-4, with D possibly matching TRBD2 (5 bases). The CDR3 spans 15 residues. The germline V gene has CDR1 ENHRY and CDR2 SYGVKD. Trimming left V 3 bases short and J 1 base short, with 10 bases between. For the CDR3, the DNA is TGTGCCATCAGTGACCGGGATCAGGCCAAAAACATTCAGTACTTC. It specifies CAISDRDQAKNIQYF.

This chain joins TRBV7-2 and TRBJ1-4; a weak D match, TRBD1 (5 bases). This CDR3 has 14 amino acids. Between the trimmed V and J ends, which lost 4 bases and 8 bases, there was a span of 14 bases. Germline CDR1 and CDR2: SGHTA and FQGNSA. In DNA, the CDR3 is TGTGCCAGCAGCTCCTCAGACAGTTTCGAAAAACTGTTTTTT. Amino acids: CASSSSDSFEKLFF.

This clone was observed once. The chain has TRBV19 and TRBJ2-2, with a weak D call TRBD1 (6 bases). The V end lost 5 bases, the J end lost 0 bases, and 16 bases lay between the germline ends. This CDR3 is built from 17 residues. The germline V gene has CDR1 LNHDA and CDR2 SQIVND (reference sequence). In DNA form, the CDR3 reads TGTGCCAGTAGTCCCGGGACAAAGACGTCGAACACCGGGGAGCTGTTTTTT. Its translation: CASSPGTKTSNTGELFF.

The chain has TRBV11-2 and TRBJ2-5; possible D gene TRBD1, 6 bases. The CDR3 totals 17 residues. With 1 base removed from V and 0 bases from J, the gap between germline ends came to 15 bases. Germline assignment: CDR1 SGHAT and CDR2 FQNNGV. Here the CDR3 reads CASSLGDTGWNQETQYF. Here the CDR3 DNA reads TGTGCCAGCAGCTTAGGTGATACAGGGTGGAACCAAGAGACCCAGTACTTC. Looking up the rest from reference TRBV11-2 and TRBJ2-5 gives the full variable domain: EAGVAQSPRYKIIEKRQSVAFWCNPISGHATLYWYQQILGQGPKLLIQFQNNGVVDDSQLPKDRFSAERLKGVDSTLKIQPAKLEDSAVYLCASSLGDTGWNQETQYFGPGTRLLVL.

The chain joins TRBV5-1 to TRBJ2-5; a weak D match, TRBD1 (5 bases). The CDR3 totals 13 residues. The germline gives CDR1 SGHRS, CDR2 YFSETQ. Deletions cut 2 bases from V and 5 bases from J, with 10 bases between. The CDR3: CASSFPGRETQYF. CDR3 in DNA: TGCGCCAGCAGCTTTCCAGGGCGCGAGACCCAGTACTTC. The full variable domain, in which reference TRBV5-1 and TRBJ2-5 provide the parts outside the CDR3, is KAGVTQTPRYLIKTRGQQVTLSCSPISGHRSVSWYQQTPGQGLQFLFEYFSETQRNKGNFPGRFSGRQFSNSRSEMNVSTLELGDSALYLCASSFPGRETQYFGPGTRLLVL.

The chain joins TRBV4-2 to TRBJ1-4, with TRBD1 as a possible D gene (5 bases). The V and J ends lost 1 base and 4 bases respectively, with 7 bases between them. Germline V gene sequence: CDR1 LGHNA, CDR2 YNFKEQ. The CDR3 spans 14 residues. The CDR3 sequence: CASSQGTHNEKLFF. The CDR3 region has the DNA TGTGCCAGCAGCCAAGGGACACATAATGAAAAACTGTTTTTT.

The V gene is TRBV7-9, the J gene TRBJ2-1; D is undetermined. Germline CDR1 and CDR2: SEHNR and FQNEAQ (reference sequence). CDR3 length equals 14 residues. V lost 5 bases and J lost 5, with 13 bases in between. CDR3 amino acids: CASSLLATNNEQFF. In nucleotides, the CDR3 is TGTGCCAGCAGCCTTTTGGCCACAAACAATGAGCAGTTCTTC.